These 24 T cell receptor beta chains share one sample of origin, sequenced in a study of cytomegalovirus exposure and HLA in healthy donors. The PCR was carried out with 60 Vbeta primers and 13 Jbeta primers. Sequenced by immunoSEQ multiplex PCR; TCRdb stores in-frame clones only, minus some. The table lists 140,000 to 150,000 clones, nearly 10% of them singletons. The sequencing sample was made of PBMCs. The receptor set was obtained from a man aged 50-60 years in good health and CMV-seronegative.

This clone was detected a few times. This chain links TRBV4-2 with TRBJ1-5; D call uncertain. Germline CDR1 reads LGHNA; CDR2 reads YNFKEQ. The CDR3 totals 14 residues. The V end lost 8 bases, the J end lost 1 base, and 12 bases lay between the germline ends. CDR3 nucleotide sequence: TGTGCCAGCGCCGCACTCCTGAGCAATCAGCCCCAGCATTTT. This encodes CASAALLSNQPQHF.

This chain joins TRBV19 and TRBJ1-3, with 8 bases identical to TRBD1. The CDR3 contains 17 residues. Germline CDR1 and CDR2: LNHDA and SQIVND (reference sequence). J lost 0 bases, V lost 2 bases, and 6 bases had no gene match. CDR3 protein: CASSISGTGGSGNTIYF. In DNA form, the CDR3 reads TGTGCCAGTAGTATATCTGGGACAGGAGGCTCTGGAAACACCATATATTTT.

V usage is TRBV18 and J usage is TRBJ1-1, with D unclear. This CDR3 spans 14 amino acids. Germline CDR1 KGHSH, CDR2 LQKENI. Trimming removed 3 bases from V and 1 base from J, with 9 bases in between. CDR3 region: CASSPREENTEAFF. CDR3 nucleotides: TGTGCCAGCTCACCTCGTGAGGAGAACACTGAAGCTTTCTTT.

The genes are TRBV11-2 and TRBJ1-5; D is possibly TRBD1 (6 bases). V lost 5 bases, J lost 3 bases, and 14 bases lay in between. This CDR3 is 15 amino acids long. Germline-derived CDR1 and CDR2 are SGHAT and FQNNGV. The CDR3 region is CASSPGERPNQPQHF. In DNA, the CDR3 is TGTGCCAGCAGCCCAGGGGAGAGACCCAATCAGCCCCAGCATTTT.

The chain has TRBV4-2 and TRBJ2-2, with 9 bases fitting TRBD1. Trimming removed 1 base from V and 3 bases from J; junction bases left unmatched: 3. This CDR3 is 16 amino acids long. Per the germline V gene, CDR1 is LGHNA and CDR2 is YNFKEQ. CDR3 nucleotides: TGTGCCAGCAGCCAAGTACAGGGGGCGCACACCGGGGAGCTGTTTTTT. Translated: CASSQVQGAHTGELFF.

This clone came up a few times. This chain links TRBV6-1 with TRBJ2-7; D remains unclear. V was clipped by 3 bases and J by 2 bases, with 11 bases between them. Per germline, CDR1 MNHNS and CDR2 SASEGT. The CDR3 runs 14 residues. For the CDR3, the DNA is TGTGCCAGCAGTGACAGGTCACCCCCCTACGAGCAGTACTTC. Translation: CASSDRSPPYEQYF.

This clone appeared a few times. The chain recombines TRBV11-3 with TRBJ2-7, with D perhaps matching TRBD2 (8 bases). Germline CDR1 reads SGHNT; CDR2 reads YENEEA. The CDR3 consists of 14 residues. Trimming took 5 bases from V and 3 from J, leaving 14 bases between them. In nucleotides, the CDR3 is TGTGCCAGCAGCGCGGGGGGACAGCGCTACGAGCAGTACTTC. Protein sequence: CASSAGGQRYEQYF.

In its sample, this clone was seen a few times. Other DNA sequences in this sample translate to the same CDR3. The chain uses TRBV30 and TRBJ2-5, with D maybe TRBD2 (5 bases). Trimming cost V 3 bases and J 2 bases, with 10 bases left between them. The CDR3 runs 13 residues. The germline CDR1 and CDR2 sequences are GTSNPN and SVGIG (reference sequence). The CDR3 bases are TGTGCCTGGAGCCGGGGTGTGCAAGAGACCCAGTACTTC. The encoded protein is CAWSRGVQETQYF.

The V gene is TRBV6-1, the J gene TRBJ1-2, with 11 bases matching TRBD1. CDR1 MNHNS and CDR2 SASEGT come from the germline V gene. The CDR3 spans 15 residues. V was clipped by 4 bases and J by 3 bases; unmatched bases: 4. The CDR3 loop reads CASSARTGGDYGYTF. DNA of the CDR3: TGTGCCAGCAGTGCACGGACAGGGGGCGACTATGGCTACACCTTC.

This clone appeared a few times. This chain uses TRBV9 with TRBJ2-5; a possible D gene is TRBD2 (5 bases). CDR3 length: 14 amino acids. Germline loops: CDR1 SGDLS, CDR2 YYNGEE. The ends were cut back, 3 bases at V and 2 bases at J, with 11 bases in the middle. The CDR3: CASSEAGLQETQYF. The CDR3 coding sequence is TGTGCCAGCAGCGAGGCGGGTCTACAAGAGACCCAGTACTTC.

This chain connects TRBV2 to TRBJ2-3; D is uncertain. V dropped 6 bases and J dropped 6 bases, with 19 bases sitting between them. CDR1 and CDR2 from the germline V gene are SNHLY and FYNNEI. This CDR3 spans 15 amino acids. In DNA, the CDR3 is TGTGCCAGCAGGCCCACAGAACTGGTACGGGATACGCAGTATTTT. It is translated as CASRPTELVRDTQYF.

The chain combines TRBV12-5 with TRBJ1-1; tentative D call: TRBD1 (6 bases). The V end lost 3 bases, the J end lost 6 bases, and 11 bases lay between the germline ends. The CDR3 is made up of 13 amino acids. From germline, CDR1 is LGHNT and CDR2 FRNRAP. The CDR3 loop is CASGFQQGSEAFF. Here the CDR3 DNA reads TGTGCTAGTGGTTTTCAACAGGGCTCTGAAGCTTTCTTT. The variable domain in full, with the rest retrieved from reference TRBV12-5 and TRBJ1-1, is DARVTQTPRHKVTEMGQEVTMRCQPILGHNTVFWYRQTMMQGLELLAYFRNRAPLDDSGMPKDRFSAEMPDATLATLKIQPSEPRDSAVYFCASGFQQGSEAFFGQGTRLTVV.

The sample holds a few counts of this clone. J is TRBJ2-7 and V is TRBV5-1, with TRBD1 identical over 9 bases. CDR1 and CDR2 (germline): SGHRS, YFSETQ. V lost 4 bases and J lost 8; bases outside the gene matches: 7. There are 13 residues in the CDR3. The CDR3 is CASSVGQGLKQYF. CDR3 nucleotides: TGCGCCAGCAGCGTGGGACAGGGACTGAAGCAGTACTTC.

This clone appeared a few times. The rearrangement links TRBV28 to TRBJ1-5; 9 nucleotides agree with TRBD1. Germline-derived CDR1 and CDR2 are MDHEN and SYDVKM. V shed 0 bases and J 3 bases; nucleotides not matched to a gene: 3. The CDR3 has 16 residues. The CDR3 here is CASSLWGQGYNQPQHF. CDR3 coding DNA: TGTGCCAGCAGTTTATGGGGACAGGGATACAATCAGCCCCAGCATTTT.

The J gene is TRBJ2-2, the V gene TRBV5-1; 11 nucleotides match TRBD2. The CDR3 has 19 amino acids. V was pared by 3 bases and J by 1 base, with 11 bases of the junction left unmatched. In germline, CDR1 is SGHRS, CDR2 YFSETQ. DNA of the CDR3: TGCGCCAGCAGCTCTCAACTAGCGGGAGTGATTATGAACACCGGGGAGCTGTTTTTT. It translates to CASSSQLAGVIMNTGELFF.

This clone was observed a few times. V gene TRBV30 combines with J gene TRBJ1-4; D uncertain. Trimming cost V 1 base and J 0 bases, with 12 bases left between them. CDR3 length: 16 amino acids. Germline assignment: CDR1 GTSNPN and CDR2 SVGIG (reference sequence). CDR3 nucleotides: TGTGCCTGGAGTGCCCAAATACTAGCAACTAATGAAAAACTGTTTTTT. It specifies CAWSAQILATNEKLFF.

This clone was seen a few times. The chain uses TRBV5-6 and TRBJ2-4; tentatively, D is TRBD1 (6 bases). Per the germline V gene, CDR1 is SGHDT and CDR2 is YYEEEE. This CDR3 contains 14 residues. The V gene lost 1 base and the J gene lost 4 bases, with 9 bases spanning the gap. CDR3 loop: CASSLRQAKNIQYF. The CDR3 DNA is TGTGCCAGCAGCTTGAGACAGGCAAAAAACATTCAGTACTTC.

This clone appeared a few times. The V gene is TRBV6-1, the J gene TRBJ2-3; D remains ambiguous. The V end lost 9 bases, the J end lost 4 bases, and 14 bases lay between the germline ends. Germline CDR1 reads MNHNS; CDR2 reads SASEGT. The CDR3 is 13 amino acids. CDR3 sequence reads: CASQLRDSDTQYF. In nucleotides, the CDR3 is TGTGCCAGTCAACTAAGAGACTCAGATACGCAGTATTTT.

This clone was seen more than once but under ten times. Mismatch with germline at one junction end may stem from a read error. The chain joins TRBV7-7 to TRBJ2-2, with D tentatively TRBD1 (5 bases). CDR3 length: 16 residues. Germline V lookup: CDR1 SSHAT, CDR2 FNYEAQ (reference sequence). This chain's CDR3 is CASSFAQGIGIGELFF. The CDR3, as DNA: TGTGCTAGCAGCTTCGCGCAGGGTATTGGGATCGGGGAGCTGTTTTTT.

This clone was detected a few times. The chain recombines TRBV5-4 with TRBJ2-1, with 7 bases identical to TRBD2. Germline V gene lookup returns CDR1 SGHNT and CDR2 YYREEE (reference sequence). The CDR3 loop spans 15 amino acids. V shed 3 bases and J 5 bases; nucleotides not matched to a gene: 8. CDR3 in amino acids: CASSWGQRGNNEQFF. DNA of the CDR3: TGTGCCAGCAGCTGGGGCCAGCGGGGAAACAATGAGCAGTTCTTC.

There are many counts of this clone. This chain connects TRBV2 to TRBJ1-1, with D hard to call. The V gene lost 6 bases and the J gene lost 1 base, with 3 bases spanning the gap. The V gene's germline CDR1 is SNHLY and CDR2 FYNNEI. The length of the CDR3 is 11 residues. As DNA, the CDR3 is TGTGCCAGCAGACAGAACACTGAAGCTTTCTTT. Residues: CASRQNTEAFF.

This clone was observed a handful of times. V and J are TRBV5-6 and TRBJ1-2; 9 bases line up with TRBD1. V was pared by 3 bases and J by 0 bases, with 6 bases of the junction left unmatched. Germline values: CDR1 SGHDT, CDR2 YYEEEE. The CDR3 sequence is 16 residues long. This CDR3 is CASSYTGGRTNYGYTF. In DNA, the CDR3 is TGTGCCAGCAGCTATACAGGGGGCCGGACTAACTATGGCTACACCTTC.

This clone was observed a handful of times. Here the CDR3 reads CASSLVGASYEQYF. Written as DNA, the CDR3 is TGTGCCAGCAGCTTAGTTGGTGCCAGCTACGAGCAGTACTTC. V and J are TRBV11-2 and TRBJ2-7; D gene uncertain. Trimming left V 1 base short and J 3 bases short, with 10 bases between. This CDR3 has 14 residues. Per germline, CDR1 SGHAT and CDR2 FQNNGV.

The gene calls are TRBV5-4 and TRBJ2-1; maybe TRBD2 (5 bases). Germline V gene sequence: CDR1 SGHNT, CDR2 YYREEE (reference sequence). Trimming removed 0 bases from V and 5 bases from J, with 6 bases in between. There are 13 residues in the CDR3. The CDR3 is CASSLAGDNEQFF. In DNA form, the CDR3 reads TGTGCCAGCAGCTTGGCCGGGGACAATGAGCAGTTCTTC.